This section outlines one T cell receptor (beta chain) sequence together with its context. This specimen includes other DNA sequences encoding the same CDR3. Authors' data handling: Amplification from reference gene primers served as the basis for estimated nucleated cell counts. Profiling relied on immunoSEQ multiplex PCR, and the TCRdb table lists in-frame clones only, not all of them. That table gives V, J and clone size, and the DNA gave D and trimming. The data show more than 250,000 clones, around 92% seen once. This specimen belongs to a study of blood T cell repertoires in COVID-19. Germline values: CDR1 MNHEY, CDR2 SMNVEV (reference sequence). The CDR3 is 15 amino acids. V was cut by 2 bases and J by 0 bases, with 10 bases left in between.

The receptor comes from a young man who had recovered from COVID-19. The chain couples TRBV27 to TRBJ1-1; the D is unclear. Sequencing used peripheral blood. The CDR3 protein is CASSLSRGMNTEAFF. CDR3 nucleotide sequence: TGTGCCAGCAGTTTAAGTAGAGGGATGAACACTGAAGCTTTCTTT.